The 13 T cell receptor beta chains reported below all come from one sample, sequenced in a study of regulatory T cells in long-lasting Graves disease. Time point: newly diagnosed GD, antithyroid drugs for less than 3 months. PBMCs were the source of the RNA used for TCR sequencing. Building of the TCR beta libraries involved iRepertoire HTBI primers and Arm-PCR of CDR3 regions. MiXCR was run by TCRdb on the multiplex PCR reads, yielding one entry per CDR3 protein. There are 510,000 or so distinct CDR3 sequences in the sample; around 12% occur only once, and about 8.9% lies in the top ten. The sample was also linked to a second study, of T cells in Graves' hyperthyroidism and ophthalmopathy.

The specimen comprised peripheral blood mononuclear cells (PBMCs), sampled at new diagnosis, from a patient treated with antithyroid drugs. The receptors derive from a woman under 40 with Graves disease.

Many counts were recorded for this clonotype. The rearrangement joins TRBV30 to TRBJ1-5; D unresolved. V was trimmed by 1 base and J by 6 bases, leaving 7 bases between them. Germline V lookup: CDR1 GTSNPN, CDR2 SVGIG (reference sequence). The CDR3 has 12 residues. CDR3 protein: CAWSALGQPQHF. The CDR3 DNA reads TGTGCCTGGAGTGCCCTGGGTCAGCCCCAGCATTTT.

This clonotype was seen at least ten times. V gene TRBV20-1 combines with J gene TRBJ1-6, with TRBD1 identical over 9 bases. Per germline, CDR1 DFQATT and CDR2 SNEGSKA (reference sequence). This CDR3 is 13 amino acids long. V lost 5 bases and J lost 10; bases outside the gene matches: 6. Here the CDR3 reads CSAPGQGVSPLHF. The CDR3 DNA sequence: TGCAGTGCTCCGGGACAGGGAGTCTCACCCCTCCACTTT.

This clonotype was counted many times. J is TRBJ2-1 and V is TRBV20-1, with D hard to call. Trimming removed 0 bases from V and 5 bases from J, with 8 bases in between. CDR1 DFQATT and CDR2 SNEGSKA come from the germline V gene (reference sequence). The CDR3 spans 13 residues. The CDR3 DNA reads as TGCAGTGCTAGAGATCAGACCGACAATGAGCAGTTCTTC. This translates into CSARDQTDNEQFF.

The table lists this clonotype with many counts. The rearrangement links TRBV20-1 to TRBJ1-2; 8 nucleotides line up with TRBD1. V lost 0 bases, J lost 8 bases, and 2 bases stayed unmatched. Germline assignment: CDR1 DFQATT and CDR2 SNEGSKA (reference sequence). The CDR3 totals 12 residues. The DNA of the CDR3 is TGCAGTGCTAGAGACCGGGACAGGGGCTACACCTTC. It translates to CSARDRDRGYTF.

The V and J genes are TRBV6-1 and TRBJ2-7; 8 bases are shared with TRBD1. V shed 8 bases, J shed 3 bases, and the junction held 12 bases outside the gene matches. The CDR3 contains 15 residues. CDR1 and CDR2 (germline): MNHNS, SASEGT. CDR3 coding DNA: TGTGCCAGCTCGCAGCCGGGACAGGTCCTCTACGAGCAGTACTTC. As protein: CASSQPGQVLYEQYF.

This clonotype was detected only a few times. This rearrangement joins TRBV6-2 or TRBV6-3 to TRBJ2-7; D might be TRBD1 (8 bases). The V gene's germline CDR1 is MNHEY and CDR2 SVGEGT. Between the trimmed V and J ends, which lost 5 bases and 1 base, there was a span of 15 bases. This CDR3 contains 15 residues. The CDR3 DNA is TGTGCCAGCAGTCCCGACAGGGGAGGGTCCTACGAGCAGTACTTC. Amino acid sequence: CASSPDRGGSYEQYF.

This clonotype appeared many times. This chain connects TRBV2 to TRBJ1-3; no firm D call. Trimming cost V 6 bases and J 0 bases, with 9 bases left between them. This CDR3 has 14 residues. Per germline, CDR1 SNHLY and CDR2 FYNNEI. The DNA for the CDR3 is TGTGCCAGCAGACTGACCGGCTCTGGAAACACCATATATTTT. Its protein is CASRLTGSGNTIYF.

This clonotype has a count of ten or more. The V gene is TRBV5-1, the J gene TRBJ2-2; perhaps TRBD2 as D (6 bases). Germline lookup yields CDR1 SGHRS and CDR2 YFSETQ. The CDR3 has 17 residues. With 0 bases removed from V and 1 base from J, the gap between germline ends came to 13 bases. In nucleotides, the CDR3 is TGCGCCAGCAGCTTGGTTCCCGCGGGAAGGAACACCGGGGAGCTGTTTTTT. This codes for CASSLVPAGRNTGELFF.

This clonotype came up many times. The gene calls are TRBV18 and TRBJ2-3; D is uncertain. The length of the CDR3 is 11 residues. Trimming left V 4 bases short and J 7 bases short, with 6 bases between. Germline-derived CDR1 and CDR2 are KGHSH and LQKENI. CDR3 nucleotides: TGTGCCAGCTCACGACAAAATACGCAGTATTTT. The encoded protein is CASSRQNTQYF.

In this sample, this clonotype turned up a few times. CDR3 nucleotide sequence: TGCAGCGTTTCCATGACAGGTCATCCGAGAGTAGACGCGCCCGAGCAGTACTTC. Its translation: CSVSMTGHPRVDAPEQYF. V and J are TRBV29-1 and TRBJ2-7; D perhaps matches TRBD1 (6 bases). V was clipped by 5 bases and J by 6 bases, with 32 bases between them. Germline lookup yields CDR1 SQVTM and CDR2 ANQGSEA. This CDR3 has 18 residues.

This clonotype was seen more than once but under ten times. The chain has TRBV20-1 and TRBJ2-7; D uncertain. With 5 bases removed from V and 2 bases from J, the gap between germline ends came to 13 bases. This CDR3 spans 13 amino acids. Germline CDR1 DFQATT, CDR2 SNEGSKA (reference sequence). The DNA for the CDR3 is TGCAGTGCTCCGAACACACTTACCTACGAGCAGTACTTC. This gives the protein CSAPNTLTYEQYF.

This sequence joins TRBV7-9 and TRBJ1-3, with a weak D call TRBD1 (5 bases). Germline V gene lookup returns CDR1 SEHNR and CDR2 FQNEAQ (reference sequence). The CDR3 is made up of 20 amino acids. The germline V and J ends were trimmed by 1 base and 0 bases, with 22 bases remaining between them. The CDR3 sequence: CASSLDRFGTRKGSGNTIYF. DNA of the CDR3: TGTGCCAGCAGCTTAGATCGCTTCGGGACGCGTAAAGGCTCTGGAAACACCATATATTTT.

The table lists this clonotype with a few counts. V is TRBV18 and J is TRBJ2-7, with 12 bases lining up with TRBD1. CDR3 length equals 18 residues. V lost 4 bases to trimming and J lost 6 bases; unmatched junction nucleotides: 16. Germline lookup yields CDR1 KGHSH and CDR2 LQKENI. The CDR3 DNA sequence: TGTGCCAGCTCACAAATAATAGGGGACAGGGGGCGCCAAGTCGAGCAGTACTTC. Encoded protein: CASSQIIGDRGRQVEQYF.